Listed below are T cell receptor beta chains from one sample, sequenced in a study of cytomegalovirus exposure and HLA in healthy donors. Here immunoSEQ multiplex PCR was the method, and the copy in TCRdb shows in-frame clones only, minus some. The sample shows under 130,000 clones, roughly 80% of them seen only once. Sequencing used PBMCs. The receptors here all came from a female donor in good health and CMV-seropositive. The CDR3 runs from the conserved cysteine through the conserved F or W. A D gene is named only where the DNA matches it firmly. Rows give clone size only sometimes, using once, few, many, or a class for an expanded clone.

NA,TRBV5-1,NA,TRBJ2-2,TGCGCCAGCACCTCGGGACTTCAGAACACCGGGGAGCTGTTTTTT,CASTSGLQNTGELFF
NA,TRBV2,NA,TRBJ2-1,TGTGCCAGCAGTGAGGGCAGGGATTATTACAATGAGCAGTTCTTC,CASSEGRDYYNEQFF
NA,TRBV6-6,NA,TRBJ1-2,TGTGCCAGCAGCTCCGGGACACCGAGTTTTGGTGGCTACACCTTC,CASSSGTPSFGGYTF
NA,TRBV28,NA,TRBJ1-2,TGTGCCAGCGAGCTACCCGGTGGCTACACCTTC,CASELPGGYTF
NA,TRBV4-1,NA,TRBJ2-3,TGCGCCAGCAGCCGACTACCCACAGGCACAGATACGCAGTATTTT,CASSRLPTGTDTQYF
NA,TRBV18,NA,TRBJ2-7,TGTGCCAGCTCACCATTTAGGGCCTCTCAGGGGGGACTAGTCTACGAGCAGTACTTC,CASSPFRASQGGLVYEQYF
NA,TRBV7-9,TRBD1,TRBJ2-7,TGTGCCAGCAGCTCCGGGACAGGGGGACACGAGCAGTACTTC,CASSSGTGGHEQYF
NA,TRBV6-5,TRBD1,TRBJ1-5,TGTGCCAGCAGTCCGGACAGGGGAGGCCATCAGCCCCGGCATTTT,CASSPDRGGHQPRHF
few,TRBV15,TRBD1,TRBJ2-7,TGTGCCACCAGCAGGGGGGACAGGGGTAACTACGAGCAGTACTTC,CATSRGDRGNYEQYF
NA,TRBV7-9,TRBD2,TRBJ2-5,TGTGCCAGCAGCCCCCCTAGCGGGGGGCTCAGCGAGACCCAGTACTTC,CASSPPSGGLSETQYF
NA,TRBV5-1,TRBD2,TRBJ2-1,TGCGCCAGCAGCTTGTCCCTAGCGGGAGGTACCTACAATGAGCAGTTCTTC,CASSLSLAGGTYNEQFF
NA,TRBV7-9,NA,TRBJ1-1,TGTGCCAGCAGCCAACAGCCGAACACTGAAGCTTTCTTT,CASSQQPNTEAFF
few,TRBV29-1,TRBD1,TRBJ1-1,TGCAGCGCCTACCGGGACAGGGGATTCCCTGAAGCTTTCTTT,CSAYRDRGFPEAFF
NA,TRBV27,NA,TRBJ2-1,TGTGCCAGCAGTTTATTAGCGGAAAAAAATGAGCAGTTCTTC,CASSLLAEKNEQFF
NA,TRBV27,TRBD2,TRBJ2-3,TGTGCCAGCAGTTTCCCCGAGGCTAGCGGGAGGGCCTCCTACACAGATACGCAGTATTTT,CASSFPEASGRASYTDTQYF
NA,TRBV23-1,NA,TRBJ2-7,TGCGCCAGCACCCCCCGATCGGCGGTGCTGTACTTC,CASTPRSAVLYF
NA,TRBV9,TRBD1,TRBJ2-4,TGTGCCAGCAGCCAGGGACAGGTCGGAAACATTCAGTACTTC,CASSQGQVGNIQYF
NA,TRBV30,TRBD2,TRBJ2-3,TGTGCCTGGGCGGGAGTTGGAGATACGCAGTATTTT,CAWAGVGDTQYF
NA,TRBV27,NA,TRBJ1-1,TGTGCCAGCAGTAAGCCGGGTAGCCACGTAGAGGCTTTCTTT,CASSKPGSHVEAFF
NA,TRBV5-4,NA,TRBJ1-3,TGTGCCAGCAGCGAATACGGGAGGATTGGAAACACCATATATTTT,CASSEYGRIGNTIYF
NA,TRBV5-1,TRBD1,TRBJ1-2,TGCGCCAGCAGCCCGGGACAGAGCTATGGCTACACCTTC,CASSPGQSYGYTF
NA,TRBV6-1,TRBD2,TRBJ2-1,TGTGCCAGCGGCGTGGATAGCGGGGCCTACAATGAGCAGTTCTTC,CASGVDSGAYNEQFF
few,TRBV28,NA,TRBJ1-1,TGTGCCAGCAGTACTCAGGGGACAATGAACACTGAAGCTTTCTTT,CASSTQGTMNTEAFF
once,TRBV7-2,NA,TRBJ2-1,TGTGCCAGCAGCTTCGCAGGGTTCAATGAGCAGTTCTTC,CASSFAGFNEQFF
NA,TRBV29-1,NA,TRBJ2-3,TGCAGCGTCGGTCCCGCGGGATCAGGCACAGATACGCAGTATTTT,CSVGPAGSGTDTQYF
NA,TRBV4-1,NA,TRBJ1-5,TGCGCCAGCAGCCAACTATTATTGGACAGAGACAATCAGCCCCAGCATTTT,CASSQLLLDRDNQPQHF
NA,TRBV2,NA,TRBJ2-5,TGTGCCAGCAGACCGGAGGGCCAAGAGACCCAGTACTTC,CASRPEGQETQYF
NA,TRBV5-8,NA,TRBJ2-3,TGTGCCAGCAGCTTGGGACAGGACACAGATACGCAGTATTTT,CASSLGQDTDTQYF
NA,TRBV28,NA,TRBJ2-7,TGTGCCAGCTACCCGAGCGGGTTCTCCTACGAGCAGTACTTC,CASYPSGFSYEQYF
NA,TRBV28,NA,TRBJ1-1,TGTGCCAGCAGTCTCAATCCCCCCCGGGAAGCTTTCTTT,CASSLNPPREAFF
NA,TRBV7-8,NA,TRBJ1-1,TGTGCCAGCAGCTTAGCACGGGGGGGCACTGAAGCTTTCTTT,CASSLARGGTEAFF
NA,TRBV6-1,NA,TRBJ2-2,TGTGCCAGCAGCCGGTACAGGGAAGGGACCGGGGAGCTGTTTTTT,CASSRYREGTGELFF
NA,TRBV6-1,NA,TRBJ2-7,TGTGCCAGCGGGGGGAGGTACTACGAGCAGTACTTC,CASGGRYYEQYF
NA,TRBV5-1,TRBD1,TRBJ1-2,TGCGCCAGCAGCAATGGGACAGGTGGAACTCCTACCCGTTTC,CASSNGTGGTPTRF
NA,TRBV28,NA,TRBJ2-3,TGTGCCAGCAGTTTCCCTAGCCCAAGCACAGATACGCAGTATTTT,CASSFPSPSTDTQYF
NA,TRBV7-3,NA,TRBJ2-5,TGTGCCAGCAGCTTAGGTGGTGGAGCGATGGGTGGGACCCAGTACTTC,CASSLGGGAMGGTQYF
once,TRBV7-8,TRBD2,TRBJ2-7,TGTGCCAGCAGCCCCGGACTAGCGCCCGAGCAGTACTTC,CASSPGLAPEQYF
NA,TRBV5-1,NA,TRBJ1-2,TGCGCCAGCAGCTTGGCCCCCTGGGAGACGGGTTGGGATGGCTACACCTTC,CASSLAPWETGWDGYTF
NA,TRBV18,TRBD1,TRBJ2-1,TGTGCCAGCTCATCGACAGGGTCCTACAATGAGCAGTTCTTC,CASSSTGSYNEQFF
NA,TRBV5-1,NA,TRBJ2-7,TGCGCCAGCAGCCCTGGTGGACATGCCTACGAGCAGTACTTC,CASSPGGHAYEQYF
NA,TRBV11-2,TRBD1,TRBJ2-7,TGTGCCAGCAGCTTAGGGCAGGGGGCATACGAGCAGTACTTC,CASSLGQGAYEQYF
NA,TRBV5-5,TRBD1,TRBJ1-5,TGTGCCAGCAGCCCGGGACAGCTCAATCAGCCCCAGCATTTT,CASSPGQLNQPQHF
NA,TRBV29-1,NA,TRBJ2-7,TGCAGCGTTGAAGATTCGAGGCGGAGTTCCGAGCAGTACTTC,CSVEDSRRSSEQYF
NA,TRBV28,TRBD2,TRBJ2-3,TGTGCCAGCAGTTTATCCCCAGGGACTAGCGGGAGTCTAGATACGCAGTATTTT,CASSLSPGTSGSLDTQYF
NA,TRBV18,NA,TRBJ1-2,TGTGCCAGTTTCTCCCGGGAGCAAGGCTACACCTTC,CASFSREQGYTF
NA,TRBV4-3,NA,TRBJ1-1,TGCGCCAGCAGCCAGACGGGTAGTACTGAAGCTTTCTTT,CASSQTGSTEAFF
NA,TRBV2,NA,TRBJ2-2,TGTGCCAGCAGTGATGAGGGACTGAACACCGGGGAGCTGTTTTTT,CASSDEGLNTGELFF